Sequencing of this T cell receptor (beta chain) was carried out in a study of CD8+ T cells in alopecia areata. Findings and limits, study-wide: Clonality was higher in lesional than normal scalp, especially in alopecia totalis/universalis.

Extracted RNA was reverse transcribed, and the resulting cDNA served as sequencing template. TCRdb's table, derived via immunoSEQ multiplex PCR, lists solely in-frame clones and lacks some. The top ten clones hold 12% of a sample with roughly 120,000 clones, roughly three fifths of them seen once. This sample's treatment: oral pan-JAK inhibitor, 5-10 mg twice daily. With respect to this clone: As yet, its antigen is unknown.

The V end lost 5 bases, the J end lost 0 bases, and 6 bases lay between the germline ends. The CDR3 has 13 amino acids. Germline V gives CDR1 SEHNR, CDR2 FQNEAQ (reference sequence). The receptor was isolated from a human donor with alopecia areata. The chain is built from TRBV7-9 and TRBJ2-3; D remains unclear. Sequences were derived from CD8+ T cells sorted from blood, sampled at week 24, from a patient treated with tofacitinib. CDR3 in DNA: TGTGCCAGCAGCCTCGTAAGCACAGATACGCAGTATTTT. Protein sequence: CASSLVSTDTQYF. Using reference TRBV7-9 and TRBJ2-3 for the parts outside the CDR3, the full variable domain is DTGVSQNPRHKITKRGQNVTFRCDPISEHNRLYWYRQTLGQGPEFLTYFQNEAQLEKSRLLSDRFSAERPKGSFSTLEIQRTEQGDSAMYLCASSLVSTDTQYFGPGTRLTVL.